The 11 T cell receptor beta chains in this list originate from one sample, sequenced in a study of blood T cell repertoires in COVID-19. Only in-frame clones appear in the TCRdb table, and some are missing; sequencing was by immunoSEQ multiplex PCR. This sample has 240,000 or so clones, with more than 75% found just once. Source material: peripheral blood. All receptors derive from a woman aged 60-70 years with active or convalescent COVID-19.

The chain has TRBV11-2 and TRBJ2-7; D possibly corresponds to TRBD1 (6 bases). The CDR3 totals 15 residues. Trimming left V 0 bases short and J 1 base short, with 10 bases between. CDR1 SGHAT and CDR2 FQNNGV come from the germline V gene. Here the CDR3 DNA reads TGTGCCAGCAGCTTAGATGGGGGCAGGTCCTACGAGCAGTACTTC. Translated: CASSLDGGRSYEQYF.

With regard to this clone: This sample also contains other DNA sequences that code for the same CDR3. The chain joins TRBV5-1 to TRBJ1-1, with 11 bases that match TRBD1. V lost 5 bases and J lost 5; bases outside the gene matches: 5. CDR1 is SGHRS, CDR2 YFSETQ, per germline. The CDR3 has 14 amino acids. Written as DNA, the CDR3 is TGCGCCAGCAGTCCCGGGACAGGGGGGACTGAAGCTTTCTTT. The encoded protein is CASSPGTGGTEAFF.

The chain joins TRBV27 to TRBJ1-2, with 8 nucleotides matching TRBD1. The germline V gene encodes CDR1 MNHEY and CDR2 SMNVEV (reference sequence). The CDR3 runs 15 residues. The V and J ends lost 5 bases and 4 bases, in that order; junction bases with no gene match: 9. The CDR3: CASSLTLGQVYGYTF. The CDR3 DNA reads as TGTGCCAGCAGTCTAACCCTGGGACAGGTCTATGGCTACACCTTC.

The chain uses TRBV12-5 and TRBJ1-5, with D perhaps TRBD1 (5 bases). The CDR3 is made up of 16 amino acids. V shed 3 bases and J shed 2 bases, with 14 bases lying between them. Germline CDR1 reads LGHNT; CDR2 reads FRNRAP. CDR3 region: CASGFPGQGGNQPQHF. The CDR3 nucleotides are TGTGCTAGTGGTTTCCCCGGGCAGGGTGGCAATCAGCCCCAGCATTTT.

J is TRBJ2-3 and V is TRBV14; 9 nucleotides agree with TRBD2. The germline V gene encodes CDR1 SGHDN and CDR2 FVKESK. J gave up 1 base and V 4 bases, and 9 bases lay outside the gene matches. This CDR3 region has 17 residues. The CDR3 spells CASSLYRTSDGTDTQYF. The CDR3 DNA reads TGTGCCAGCAGCCTATATAGGACTAGCGACGGCACAGATACGCAGTATTTT.

The chain recombines TRBV6-5 with TRBJ2-2; D gene uncertain. Germline assignment: CDR1 MNHEY and CDR2 SVGAGI. Trimming left V 5 bases short and J 1 base short, with 5 bases between. The CDR3 contains 13 residues. CDR3 amino acids: CASSTGNTGELFF. CDR3 nucleotide sequence: TGTGCCAGCAGTACGGGGAACACCGGGGAGCTGTTTTTT.

The V call is TRBV7-6, the J call TRBJ2-2; 11 nucleotides line up with TRBD2. V gave up 5 bases and J gave up 4 bases; unmatched junction bases: 6. Germline values: CDR1 SGHVS, CDR2 FNYEAQ. The CDR3 runs to 16 residues. The CDR3 is CASSPITSGGTGELFF. Here the CDR3 DNA reads TGTGCCAGCAGCCCCATTACTAGCGGGGGCACCGGGGAGCTGTTTTTT.

V gene TRBV4-1 combines with J gene TRBJ1-2; a possible D gene is TRBD1 (6 bases). Trimming took off 1 base at V and 5 bases at J, with 11 bases between the two ends. Germline CDR1 and CDR2: MGHRA and YSYEKL. The CDR3 is 14 residues long. CDR3 protein: CASSQVRTAYGYTF. In DNA form, the CDR3 reads TGCGCCAGCAGCCAAGTTAGGACAGCGTATGGCTACACCTTC.

This chain connects TRBV7-9 to TRBJ2-6; 9 nucleotides align to TRBD1. Germline V CDR1 and CDR2: SEHNR, FQNEAQ (reference sequence). Germline trimming cut 5 bases from V and 4 bases from J; bases unmatched to any gene: 12. This CDR3 spans 18 amino acids. The CDR3 reads CASSPGQGTTLGANVLTF. As DNA, the CDR3 is TGTGCCAGCAGCCCAGGACAGGGGACTACTCTGGGGGCCAACGTCCTGACTTTC.

The chain has TRBV4-1 and TRBJ2-2; perhaps TRBD1 as D (6 bases). Between the trimmed V and J ends, which lost 4 bases and 5 bases, there was a span of 14 bases. Per germline, CDR1 MGHRA and CDR2 YSYEKL. This CDR3 has 15 residues. CDR3 protein: CASSLGTRLTGELFF. CDR3 nucleotide sequence: TGCGCCAGCAGCCTCGGGACAAGGTTGACCGGGGAGCTGTTTTTT.

As DNA, the CDR3 is TGTGCCATCAGTGAGCCGACAGAGGGCAATCAGCCCCAGCATTTT. Translating it yields CAISEPTEGNQPQHF. This chain connects TRBV10-3 to TRBJ1-5; tentatively, D is TRBD1 (5 bases). Germline CDR1 is ENHRY and CDR2 is SYGVKD. This CDR3 has 15 amino acids. V gave up 2 bases and J gave up 2 bases, with 10 bases separating them.